These 24 T cell receptor beta chains originate from one sample sequenced in a study of T-cell reconstitution after alpha-beta-depleted transplantation in children listed by TCRdb under 2016. The library was built by means of PCR. Sequencing instrument: Illumina HiSeq 2500. TCR libraries were prepared with molecular barcoding, using unique molecular identifiers to normalize TCRbeta repertoire quantification. TCRdb cleaned the public reads at Q25 with fastp, built clones with MiXCR and kept in-frame beta chains. Every CDR3 protein is listed once, alongside the most common genes and DNA of its rows. This sample has 500,000 to 600,000 distinct CDR3 sequences in its table, and around 19% of those were observed once. 3% to 3.5% of the sample comes from the top ten. Sequenced here: PBMCs from the stem cell graft donor, sampled from the stem cell graft. These receptors all come from a human donor who donated a stem cell graft to a child with acute lymphoblastic leukemia.

The CDR3 sequence is CASSQAGRASTDTQYF. Written as DNA, the CDR3 is TGTGCCAGCAGCCAAGCGGGGAGAGCTAGCACAGATACGCAGTATTTT. This sequence joins TRBV4-2 and TRBJ2-3; weak D call: TRBD2 (5 bases). The V gene lost 1 base and the J gene lost 0 bases, with 11 bases spanning the gap. CDR1 and CDR2 (germline): LGHNA, YNFKEQ. The CDR3 sequence is 16 residues long.

This clonotype was seen more than once but under ten times. J is TRBJ2-7 and V is TRBV10-1; possible D gene TRBD1, 6 bases. Trimming took 3 bases from V and 2 from J, leaving 14 bases between them. The CDR3 has 15 residues. In germline, CDR1 is WNHNN, CDR2 SYGVQD (reference sequence). The CDR3 reads CASSDAGQPPYEQYF. The CDR3 DNA sequence: TGCGCCAGCAGTGATGCCGGACAGCCGCCCTACGAGCAGTACTTC.

The chain carries TRBV18 and TRBJ2-7; 8 bases match TRBD2. J was trimmed by 5 bases and V by 0 bases; bases with no gene match: 9. The CDR3 sequence is 16 residues long. From germline, CDR1 is KGHSH and CDR2 LQKENI. DNA for the CDR3: TGTGCCAGCTCACCACCAACAGGGCTAGCGGGCCACGAGCAGTACTTC. This sequence encodes CASSPPTGLAGHEQYF.

The rearrangement joins TRBV19 to TRBJ2-1; 10 bases match TRBD2. The CDR3 spans 16 residues. Trimming took 0 bases from V and 5 from J; bases not matched to a gene: 4. Germline CDR1 LNHDA, CDR2 SQIVND (reference sequence). This chain's CDR3 is CASSIEAGGRNNEQFF. In DNA, the CDR3 is TGTGCCAGTAGTATAGAAGCGGGAGGGCGCAACAATGAGCAGTTCTTC. Full variable domain (rest looked up from reference TRBV19 and TRBJ2-1): DGGITQSPKYLFRKEGQNVTLSCEQNLNHDAMYWYRQDPGQGLRLIYYSQIVNDFQKGDIAEGYSVSREKKESFPLTVTSAQKNPTAFYLCASSIEAGGRNNEQFFGPGTRLTVL.

This clonotype was counted between two and nine times. The chain is built from TRBV20-1 and TRBJ1-1; TRBD1 might be the D (5 bases). With 3 bases removed from V and 8 bases from J, the gap between germline ends came to 16 bases. Germline CDR1 and CDR2: DFQATT and SNEGSKA (reference sequence). The CDR3 is made up of 13 amino acids. CDR3 in amino acids: CSASRGLFTEAFF. CDR3 nucleotide sequence: TGCAGTGCTAGTAGGGGTCTTTTTACCGAAGCTTTCTTT.

The table lists this clonotype with a few counts. The genes are TRBV5-1 and TRBJ1-2; 10 bases are shared with TRBD1. The germline V gene encodes CDR1 SGHRS and CDR2 YFSETQ. The CDR3 is made up of 15 amino acids. Germline trimming cut 3 bases from V and 8 bases from J; bases unmatched to any gene: 10. The CDR3 loop is CASSSQSRDRGGYTF. CDR3 nucleotides: TGCGCCAGCAGCTCGCAATCCCGGGACAGGGGCGGCTACACCTTC.

J is TRBJ2-7 and V is TRBV9; tentative D call: TRBD2 (6 bases). The germline V gene encodes CDR1 SGDLS and CDR2 YYNGEE. The CDR3 consists of 14 residues. The V and J ends lost 4 bases and 3 bases respectively, with 14 bases between them. The CDR3 reads CASSPSGVHYEQYF. CDR3 coding DNA: TGTGCCAGCAGCCCCTCGGGGGTTCACTACGAGCAGTACTTC.

The chain employs TRBV27 and TRBJ2-2, with D hard to call. The CDR3 loop spans 13 amino acids. V was trimmed by 3 bases and J by 6 bases, leaving 8 bases between them. Germline V CDR1 and CDR2: MNHEY, SMNVEV (reference sequence). The CDR3 reads CASSFLGAGELFF. CDR3 sequence (DNA): TGTGCCAGCAGTTTTTTGGGCGCCGGGGAGCTGTTTTTT.

This clonotype has just a few counts. This chain links TRBV5-1 with TRBJ2-5; D uncertain. Deletions cut 3 bases from V and 4 bases from J, with 10 bases between. The CDR3 loop spans 13 amino acids. The germline V gene encodes CDR1 SGHRS and CDR2 YFSETQ. The CDR3 loop is CASSWAGGETQYF. The CDR3 coding sequence is TGCGCCAGCAGCTGGGCCGGCGGAGAGACCCAGTACTTC.

This clonotype has a handful of counts. The chain recombines TRBV5-5 with TRBJ1-4; D is unclear. V was pared by 3 bases and J by 10 bases, with 16 bases between. Germline V gives CDR1 SGHKS, CDR2 YYEKEE (reference sequence). This CDR3 is built from 14 residues. This CDR3 is CASSSTAAIGKLFF. The CDR3 DNA is TGTGCCAGCAGCTCGACGGCGGCTATTGGAAAACTGTTTTTT.

Regarding this clonotype: Just one base apart from a much larger clone, this may be a read error. V gene TRBV7-9 combines with J gene TRBJ2-6; D tentatively reads TRBD1 or TRBD2 (6 bases each). CDR3 length equals 13 residues. Germline assignment: CDR1 SEHNR and CDR2 FQNEAQ (reference sequence). CDR3: CASMGSGANGLTF. CDR3 nucleotides: TGTGCCAGCATGGGCTCGGGGGCCAACGGCCTGACTTTC.

This clonotype appeared a few times. V is TRBV25-1 and J is TRBJ2-2, with 9 bases aligning to TRBD2. The ends lost 3 bases at V and 4 bases at J; junction bases unmatched: 6. The CDR3 spans 16 residues. Per germline, CDR1 MGHDK and CDR2 SYGVNS. CDR3 DNA sequence: TGTGCCAGCAGTGAGGGGTTAGCGGGAGTCACCGGGGAGCTGTTTTTT. This codes for CASSEGLAGVTGELFF.

The V and J genes are TRBV6-1 and TRBJ2-3, with 7 nucleotides matching TRBD2. The germline V gene has CDR1 MNHNS and CDR2 SASEGT. This CDR3 contains 14 residues. J lost 3 bases, V lost 6 bases, and 6 bases had no gene match. The CDR3 region has the DNA TGTGCCAGCAGAGGACTAGTGCGAACAGATACGCAGTATTTT. Its translation: CASRGLVRTDTQYF.

This clonotype came up a few times. The V gene is TRBV2, the J gene TRBJ1-3; D is ambiguous. Germline V gene sequence: CDR1 SNHLY, CDR2 FYNNEI. The CDR3 runs to 13 residues. V was shortened by 9 bases and J by 3 bases, with 12 bases between the two germline ends. The DNA for the CDR3 is TGTGCCAGGGGCCGTCCAGGTGGAAACACCATATATTTT. It codes for CARGRPGGNTIYF.

The rearrangement uses TRBV5-1 and TRBJ1-1; tentative D call: TRBD1 (5 bases). Per the germline V gene, CDR1 is SGHRS and CDR2 is YFSETQ. CDR3 size: 14 residues. Trimming removed 2 bases at V and 1 base at J, with 9 bases between. The CDR3 sequence is CASSLGHTNTEAFF. CDR3 nucleotide sequence: TGCGCCAGCAGCTTAGGACACACGAACACTGAAGCTTTCTTT.

V usage is TRBV5-4 and J usage is TRBJ2-2; the match to TRBD2 covers 14 bases. Germline-derived CDR1 and CDR2 are SGHNT and YYREEE (reference sequence). This CDR3 region has 16 residues. V trimming: 3 bases; J trimming: 6 bases; junction bases outside the gene matches: 4. For the CDR3, the DNA is TGTGCCAGCAGCTGGGGACTAGCGGGAGTCGCCGGGGAGCTGTTTTTT. Its translation: CASSWGLAGVAGELFF.

This clonotype was counted only a few times. V gene TRBV29-1 combines with J gene TRBJ2-1; TRBD1 matches 9 bases. Germline V gene sequence: CDR1 SQVTM, CDR2 ANQGSEA. V lost 4 bases and J lost 8; bases outside the gene matches: 9. This CDR3 has 14 residues. CDR3 residues: CSVVGGTGRDEQFF. CDR3 coding DNA: TGCAGCGTTGTTGGGGGGACAGGGAGGGATGAGCAGTTCTTC.

This clonotype was counted between two and nine times. The J gene is TRBJ1-1, the V gene TRBV5-1, with a weak D call TRBD1 (6 bases). Deletions cut 6 bases from V and 5 bases from J, with 23 bases between. Germline CDR1 reads SGHRS; CDR2 reads YFSETQ. The CDR3 consists of 16 residues. The chain's CDR3 is CASKSPTTTGWTEAFF. CDR3 sequence (DNA): TGCGCCAGCAAGTCACCTACCACGACAGGTTGGACTGAAGCTTTCTTT.

The V gene is TRBV4-2, the J gene TRBJ2-4; D not resolved. CDR1 and CDR2 from the germline V gene are LGHNA and YNFKEQ. With 2 bases removed from V and 8 bases from J, the gap between germline ends came to 7 bases. The length of the CDR3 is 12 residues. The CDR3 sequence is CASSQRAHIQYF. CDR3 DNA sequence: TGTGCCAGCAGCCAACGTGCGCACATTCAGTACTTC.

A few counts support this clonotype. The chain combines TRBV6-1 with TRBJ1-3, with D unresolved. The CDR3 has 16 amino acids. From germline, CDR1 is MNHNS and CDR2 SASEGT. V was shortened by 3 bases and J by 0 bases, with 12 bases between the two germline ends. CDR3: CASSDNLLSSGNTIYF. The CDR3 nucleotides are TGTGCCAGCAGTGATAATCTCCTATCCTCTGGAAACACCATATATTTT.

This sequence joins TRBV27 and TRBJ1-2; 7 bases match TRBD1. The CDR3 totals 13 residues. Trimming took 5 bases from V and 7 from J; bases not matched to a gene: 7. Germline CDR1 and CDR2: MNHEY and SMNVEV (reference sequence). The CDR3 nucleotides read TGTGCCAGCAGTCCTAGGACAGGTTTTGGCTACACCTTC. Residues: CASSPRTGFGYTF.

This clonotype was recorded many times. J is TRBJ2-1 and V is TRBV12-3 or TRBV12-4; maybe TRBD2 (5 bases). The CDR3 runs to 15 residues. The V and J ends lost 5 bases and 4 bases respectively, with 15 bases between them. CDR3 sequence reads: CASSARDRGYNEQFF. The DNA of the CDR3 is TGTGCCAGCAGTGCCCGGGATCGAGGATACAATGAGCAGTTCTTC.

Ten or more counts support this clonotype. CDR3 in amino acids: CASSEFLADSYEQYF. The CDR3 DNA reads TGCGCCAGCAGTGAGTTCCTAGCGGATTCCTACGAGCAGTACTTC. The V and J genes are TRBV10-2 and TRBJ2-7; 7 bases match TRBD2. Germline V gives CDR1 WSHSY, CDR2 SAAADI. The V gene end was trimmed by 1 base and the J gene end by 1 base; junction bases not matched to a gene: 4. The CDR3 runs to 15 residues.

The V call is TRBV12-3 or TRBV12-4, the J call TRBJ1-5, with TRBD1 matching 9 bases. Unmatched junction bases numbered 12, after V lost 5 bases and J lost 7 bases. This CDR3 is 16 amino acids long. CDR3 sequence (DNA): TGTGCCAGCAGTGGCCGGGACAGGGAGCCCGGGCAGCCCCAGCATTTT. Its protein product is CASSGRDREPGQPQHF.